This T cell receptor (beta chain) emerged from a study of Tregs in tolerant kidney transplant recipients. The CDR3 contains 16 residues. The ends lost 4 bases at V and 10 bases at J; junction bases unmatched: 8. Overall study findings and caveats: Tregs expanded with activated donor B cells seemed most donor-specific. Donor-specific Treg expansion exceeded global Treg expansion in tolerant patients, suggesting antigen drive. Biological reproducibility was not directly addressed, but technical replication error appeared minimal.

Unstimulated Tregs (CD4+CD25+CD127-) and CD4+CD25- non-Tregs were sorted from PBMCs. Note on this clone: Its specificity is not known. The sequence runs out 3 residues before the end of the CDR3; the remainder is reconstructed from the germline J gene.

TCRdb's table, derived via immunoSEQ multiplex PCR, lists solely in-frame clones and lacks some. Here the sample table reports tens of thousands of clones. This receptor was identified in a human donor who received a combined kidney and bone marrow transplant. The chain combines TRBV23-1 with TRBJ1-6, with 12 bases lining up with TRBD1. TRBV23-1 is classed as an ORF, of uncertain function. This sample comprised CD4+ T cells from blood, obtained before the transplant. CDR3 bases read: TGCGCCAGCAGTCCCCTTGTGGGGACAGGGGGCTCACCC. Protein: CASSPLVGTGGSP. The CDR3 reads in full as CASSPLVGTGGSPLHF.